One and the same sample provided the 31 T cell receptor beta chains below, sequenced in a study of CD8 T cells in Susac syndrome. After extraction with the RNeasy kit, 0.5 to 1 ug of the RNA was reverse transcribed using random hexamers. TCRdb re-derived calls from the immunoSEQ multiplex PCR reads in MiXCR, one entry per CDR3 protein. The data hold tens of thousands of distinct CDR3 sequences, with around 94% observed a single time. The sequenced sample was CD8+ T cells from PBMCs. These receptors all come from a human donor in good health.

V and J are TRBV5-6 and TRBJ1-5; D gene unclear. Trimming removed 4 bases from V and 3 bases from J, with 14 bases in between. CDR3 length equals 15 residues. Germline CDR1 is SGHDT and CDR2 is YYEEEE. The DNA of the CDR3 is TGTGCCAGCAGCCCGGACGGCCTATTCAATCAGCCCCAGCATTTT. Amino acids: CASSPDGLFNQPQHF.

The chain employs TRBV15 and TRBJ2-7; a weak D match, TRBD2 (5 bases). Trimming took 4 bases from V and 2 from J, leaving 15 bases between them. The CDR3 runs 15 residues. The germline V gene encodes CDR1 LNHNV and CDR2 YYDKDF (reference sequence). As DNA, the CDR3 is TGTGCCACCAGCACCGCCCGAGGAGGCCCCTACGAGCAGTACTTC. Translation gives CATSTARGGPYEQYF. Supplemented by reference TRBV15 and TRBJ2-7, the full variable domain reads DAMVIQNPRYQVTQFGKPVTLSCSQTLNHNVMYWYQQKSSQAPKLLFHYYDKDFNNEADTPDNFQSRRPNTSFCFLDIRSPGLGDTAMYLCATSTARGGPYEQYFGPGTRLTVT.

This chain links TRBV6-2 or TRBV6-3 with TRBJ2-7, with D perhaps matching TRBD1 or TRBD2 (5 bases each). The germline V and J ends were trimmed by 11 bases and 5 bases, with 19 bases remaining between them. Germline V CDR1 and CDR2: MNHEY, SVGEGT. The CDR3 is made up of 13 amino acids. In DNA, the CDR3 is TGTGCCGGAGGACATTTCTTTCGCGACGAGCAGTACGTC. Translation: CAGGHFFRDEQYV.

The chain has TRBV20-1 and TRBJ2-3; TRBD2 matches at 13 bases. The germline V gene has CDR1 DFQATT and CDR2 SNEGSKA (reference sequence). Unmatched junction bases numbered 14, after V lost 0 bases and J lost 5 bases. The CDR3 runs to 19 residues. CDR3: CSARDPLSTSGRRKDTQYF. The CDR3 nucleotides are TGCAGTGCTAGAGATCCCCTATCGACTAGCGGGAGGCGTAAAGATACGCAGTATTTT.

CDR3 DNA sequence: TGCAGCGTTGCGGGACTAGCGGGAGCCAATGAGCAGTTCTTC. It translates to CSVAGLAGANEQFF. The V gene is TRBV29-1, the J gene TRBJ2-1; 14 bases map to TRBD2. This CDR3 has 14 amino acids. Germline-derived CDR1 and CDR2 are SQVTM and ANQGSEA. V was clipped by 4 bases and J by 6 bases; unmatched bases: 2.

The V call is TRBV9, the J call TRBJ1-2; D uncertain. This CDR3 is 9 amino acids long. Trimming cost V 4 bases and J 7 bases, with 2 bases left between them. The germline V gene encodes CDR1 SGDLS and CDR2 YYNGEE. CDR3 loop: CASSPGYTF. The CDR3 DNA follows: TGTGCCAGCAGCCCTGGCTACACCTTC.

This chain links TRBV9 with TRBJ2-2, with D unresolved. Trimming left V 3 bases short and J 9 bases short, with 3 bases between. Germline CDR1 SGDLS, CDR2 YYNGEE. The CDR3 covers 10 residues. CDR3 in DNA: TGTGCCAGCAGCGGCCGGGAGCTGTTTTTT. Its protein product is CASSGRELFF.

This chain joins TRBV6-1 and TRBJ1-1; possibly TRBD1 for D (5 bases). Trimming took 4 bases from V and 0 from J, leaving 15 bases between them. The CDR3 contains 16 residues. Germline CDR1 MNHNS, CDR2 SASEGT. The CDR3 region is CASSASGQSVNTEAFF. As DNA, the CDR3 is TGTGCCAGCAGTGCATCAGGGCAGTCGGTGAACACTGAAGCTTTCTTT.

V gene TRBV7-2 combines with J gene TRBJ2-1; TRBD2 aligns across 8 bases. V was clipped by 5 bases and J by 3 bases; unmatched bases: 6. The CDR3 has 15 amino acids. Germline CDR1 and CDR2: SGHTA and FQGNSA. This CDR3 is CASSISGTGYNEQFF. The CDR3 DNA sequence: TGTGCCAGCAGCATTAGCGGGACGGGCTACAATGAGCAGTTCTTC.

The rearrangement links TRBV7-9 to TRBJ2-1; a weak D match, TRBD1 (6 bases). The length of the CDR3 is 14 residues. Germline CDR1 SEHNR, CDR2 FQNEAQ (reference sequence). V dropped 5 bases and J dropped 4 bases, with 12 bases sitting between them. The CDR3 DNA reads as TGTGCCAGCAGCCTGGACAGCCGATACAATGAGCAGTTCTTC. Amino acid sequence: CASSLDSRYNEQFF.

This sequence joins TRBV24-1 and TRBJ2-5; D may match TRBD1 or TRBD2 (6 bases each). Germline CDR1 is KGHDR and CDR2 is SFDVKD. V gave up 7 bases and J gave up 1 base, with 18 bases separating them. The CDR3 loop spans 16 amino acids. The CDR3 DNA reads TGTGCCACCAGCGAACTCGGAGGGGGAATCCAAGAGACCCAGTACTTC. Translated: CATSELGGGIQETQYF.

For the CDR3, the DNA is TGCAGTGCCCTCAATGAGAAAGGGGGAAACACTGAAGCTTTCTTT. It yields the protein CSALNEKGGNTEAFF. The V gene is TRBV20-1, the J gene TRBJ1-1; possible D gene TRBD1, 6 bases. The germline CDR1 and CDR2 sequences are DFQATT and SNEGSKA (reference sequence). The length of the CDR3 is 15 residues. V lost 6 bases and J lost 2, with 19 bases in between.

The chain's CDR3 is CASTGLAEPSTDTQYF. CDR3 nucleotides: TGTGCCAGCACTGGACTAGCGGAGCCTAGCACAGATACGCAGTATTTT. V is TRBV27 and J is TRBJ2-3, with TRBD2 identical over 10 bases. V shed 7 bases and J 0 bases; nucleotides not matched to a gene: 7. Germline V gene data show CDR1 as MNHEY and CDR2 as SMNVEV (reference sequence). The CDR3 consists of 16 residues.

The chain is built from TRBV24-1 and TRBJ2-1; 10 bases align to TRBD2. The CDR3 covers 16 residues. The V gene's germline CDR1 is KGHDR and CDR2 SFDVKD. Trimming removed 3 bases from V and 4 bases from J; junction bases left unmatched: 5. The CDR3 region has the DNA TGTGCCACCAGTGATGTAGCGGGAGGTTGGTACAATGAGCAGTTCTTC. Protein: CATSDVAGGWYNEQFF.

V and J are TRBV27 and TRBJ2-4; D call uncertain. Trimming stripped 2 bases from V and 8 bases from J, with 13 bases between. CDR1 is MNHEY, CDR2 SMNVEV, per germline (reference sequence). This CDR3 contains 14 residues. CDR3 sequence reads: CASSLGDLLDIQYF. For the CDR3, the DNA is TGTGCCAGCAGTTTAGGGGATCTCCTGGACATTCAGTACTTC.

The chain recombines TRBV11-2 with TRBJ2-6; D not certain. Germline CDR1 is SGHAT and CDR2 is FQNNGV. The CDR3 consists of 18 residues. V was shortened by 0 bases and J by 0 bases, with 12 bases between the two germline ends. The CDR3 DNA follows: TGTGCCAGCAGCTTAGATCCGTTTTGGGGCTCTGGGGCCAACGTCCTGACTTTC. It codes for CASSLDPFWGSGANVLTF.

This chain uses TRBV30 with TRBJ2-2; tentatively, D is TRBD2 (5 bases). V lost 0 bases, J lost 5 bases, and 10 bases lay in between. CDR1 and CDR2 from the germline V gene are GTSNPN and SVGIG (reference sequence). The CDR3 contains 14 residues. The DNA for the CDR3 is TGTGCCTGGAGTGTAACGGGGTGGACCGGGGAGCTGTTTTTT. Its protein is CAWSVTGWTGELFF. Together with reference TRBV30 and TRBJ2-2, the CDR3 gives the full variable domain: SQTIHQWPATLVQPVGSPLSLECTVEGTSNPNLYWYRQAAGRGLQLLFYSVGIGQISSEVPQNLSASRPQDRQFILSSKKLLLSDSGFYLCAWSVTGWTGELFFGEGSRLTVL.

The rearrangement uses TRBV20-1 and TRBJ2-3; TRBD2 agrees at 9 bases. After removal of 0 bases from V and 2 bases from J, the junction contained 12 bases not matched to a gene. Per germline, CDR1 DFQATT and CDR2 SNEGSKA (reference sequence). The CDR3 is 18 residues long. For the CDR3, the DNA is TGCAGTGCTAGAGATCGGGGCGTTAGCGGGAGATACACAGATACGCAGTATTTT. Translating gives CSARDRGVSGRYTDTQYF.

This chain links TRBV13 with TRBJ2-5; 7 bases are a match to TRBD2. CDR1 and CDR2 (germline): PRHDT, FYEKMQ (reference sequence). Trimming removed 4 bases from V and 5 bases from J; junction bases left unmatched: 7. This CDR3 comprises 14 residues. CDR3 amino acids: CASSSGRIRETQYF. CDR3 nucleotides: TGTGCCAGCAGCTCCGGGAGGATCAGGGAGACCCAGTACTTC.

The V call is TRBV12-5, the J call TRBJ2-1; D gene ambiguous. The CDR3 extends over 13 amino acids. V lost 1 base and J lost 2, with 3 bases in between. In germline, CDR1 is LGHNT, CDR2 FRNRAP. DNA for the CDR3: TGTGCTAGTGGTTTGGGGGCCTACAATGAGCAGTTCTTC. It specifies CASGLGAYNEQFF. Based on the CDR3 plus reference TRBV12-5 and TRBJ2-1, the full variable domain is DARVTQTPRHKVTEMGQEVTMRCQPILGHNTVFWYRQTMMQGLELLAYFRNRAPLDDSGMPKDRFSAEMPDATLATLKIQPSEPRDSAVYFCASGLGAYNEQFFGPGTRLTVL.

DNA for the CDR3: TGTGCCAGCAGTTACTGGGGGAACTATGGCTACACCTTC. It yields the protein CASSYWGNYGYTF. The V and J genes are TRBV28 and TRBJ1-2; possibly TRBD1 for D (5 bases). CDR3 length equals 13 residues. V lost 4 bases and J lost 2, with 8 bases in between. Looked up from germline, CDR1 is MDHEN and CDR2 is SYDVKM.

The chain recombines TRBV11-2 with TRBJ1-1; D not certain. Germline-derived CDR1 and CDR2 are SGHAT and FQNNGV. The V gene lost 3 bases and the J gene lost 8 bases, with 7 bases spanning the gap. There are 11 residues in the CDR3. CDR3 in amino acids: CASSFTPEAFF. CDR3 in DNA: TGTGCCAGCAGCTTTACTCCGGAAGCTTTCTTT.

This chain connects TRBV20-1 to TRBJ1-5; D gene ambiguous. Trimming left V 3 bases short and J 0 bases short, with 18 bases between. The CDR3 has 17 residues. Germline V gene lookup returns CDR1 DFQATT and CDR2 SNEGSKA (reference sequence). The chain's CDR3 is CSASSAGRTASNQPQHF. CDR3 in DNA: TGCAGTGCTAGTTCCGCAGGACGTACCGCTAGCAATCAGCCCCAGCATTTT.

Written as DNA, the CDR3 is TGTGCCAGCAGCCAAGAGGGGAAGTCTAATCAGCCCCAGCATTTT. This translates into CASSQEGKSNQPQHF. The chain employs TRBV4-2 and TRBJ1-5; D unclear. Trimming took 0 bases from V and 4 from J, leaving 10 bases between them. The germline gives CDR1 LGHNA, CDR2 YNFKEQ. This CDR3 has 15 amino acids.

The J gene is TRBJ2-2, the V gene TRBV7-2, with no clear D. The CDR3 contains 12 residues. The V and J ends lost 10 bases and 5 bases respectively, with 11 bases between them. CDR1 is SGHTA, CDR2 FQGNSA, per germline. The CDR3, as DNA: TGTGCCACCCACCTTGAGACCGGGGAGCTGTTTTTT. It yields the protein CATHLETGELFF.

The gene calls are TRBV14 and TRBJ2-5, with no clear D. Per the germline V gene, CDR1 is SGHDN and CDR2 is FVKESK. Between the trimmed V and J ends, which lost 1 base and 6 bases, there was a span of 21 bases. This CDR3 spans 17 amino acids. The CDR3 DNA sequence: TGTGCCAGCAGCCAAGCTAACCGGTGGCGGACCCAGAAGACCCAGTACTTC. Translation gives CASSQANRWRTQKTQYF.

The chain employs TRBV14 and TRBJ2-1; 8 bases align to TRBD2. Germline values: CDR1 SGHDN, CDR2 FVKESK. J gave up 2 bases and V 1 base, and 4 bases lay outside the gene matches. The CDR3 loop spans 16 amino acids. CDR3 DNA: TGTGCCAGCAGCCAAGCGGGAGGGCCGCCCTACAATGAGCAGTTCTTC. Amino acids: CASSQAGGPPYNEQFF.

This clonotype was seen just once. The chain employs TRBV2 and TRBJ2-7, with D maybe TRBD1 (7 bases). V was trimmed by 2 bases and J by 7 bases, leaving 18 bases between them. The CDR3 sequence is 15 residues long. Looked up from germline, CDR1 is SNHLY and CDR2 is FYNNEI. The DNA of the CDR3 is TGTGCCAGCAGTGAACCTAACAGGGGAGGTAGGGAGCAGTACGTC. This sequence encodes CASSEPNRGGREQYV.

The chain uses TRBV10-2 and TRBJ2-1; D unresolved. Trimming took off 8 bases at V and 7 bases at J, with 9 bases between the two ends. The length of the CDR3 is 11 residues. CDR1 is WSHSY and CDR2 is SAAADI in the germline V gene. CDR3 in amino acids: CASRLSNEQFF. DNA of the CDR3: TGCGCCAGCCGACTCTCAAATGAGCAGTTCTTC.

V is TRBV20-1 and J is TRBJ2-1; no clear D. CDR1 is DFQATT, CDR2 SNEGSKA, per germline (reference sequence). The CDR3 runs 14 residues. V gave up 6 bases and J gave up 0 bases, with 12 bases separating them. CDR3 in amino acids: CSARSAASYNEQFF. The CDR3 coding sequence is TGCAGTGCCCGGTCGGCGGCCTCCTACAATGAGCAGTTCTTC.

The gene calls are TRBV12-3 or TRBV12-4 and TRBJ2-7; the D gene is possibly TRBD1 (5 bases). Trimming removed 1 base from V and 3 bases from J, with 7 bases in between. This CDR3 spans 13 amino acids. CDR3 nucleotide sequence: TGTGCCAGCAGTTTAGACAGGTTCTACGAGCAGTACTTC. Amino acids: CASSLDRFYEQYF.